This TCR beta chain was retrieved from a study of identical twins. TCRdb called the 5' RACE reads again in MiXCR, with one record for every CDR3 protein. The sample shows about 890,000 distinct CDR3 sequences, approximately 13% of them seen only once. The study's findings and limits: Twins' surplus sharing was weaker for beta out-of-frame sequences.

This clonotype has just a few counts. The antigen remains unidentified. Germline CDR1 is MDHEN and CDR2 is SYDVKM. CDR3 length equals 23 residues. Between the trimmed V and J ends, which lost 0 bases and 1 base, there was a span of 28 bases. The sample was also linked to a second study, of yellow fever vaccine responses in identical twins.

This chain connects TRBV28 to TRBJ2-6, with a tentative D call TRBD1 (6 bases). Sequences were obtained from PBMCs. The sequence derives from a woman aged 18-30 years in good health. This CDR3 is CASSLWRTGQVLSRGSGANVLTF. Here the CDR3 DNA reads TGTGCCAGCAGTTTATGGAGGACGGGACAAGTTCTCTCGCGCGGTTCTGGGGCCAACGTCCTGACTTTC.